This T cell receptor (beta chain) was observed in a study of cytomegalovirus exposure and HLA in healthy donors. This PCR relied on a set of 60 Vbeta primers and 13 Jbeta primers. This table comes from immunoSEQ multiplex PCR, and its TCRdb copy is limited to in-frame clones, with some not included. Among tens of thousands of clones listed, under 85% were seen once. General study findings and limits: TCR beta chains numbering about 160 were designated cytomegalovirus-associated.

V trimming: 6 bases; J trimming: 4 bases; junction bases outside the gene matches: 9. Germline V gene sequence: CDR1 SGHRS, CDR2 YFSETQ. The CDR3 has 15 amino acids. Concerning this clone itself: Its antigen is not identified.

This TCR was sampled from a man aged 45-65 years in good health and CMV-seropositive. The chain carries TRBV5-1 and TRBJ1-2, with 10 positions matching TRBD1. The material sequenced was PBMCs. The CDR3 coding sequence is TGCGCCAGCAACCTAGACAGGGGGCCGAGCTATGGCTACACCTTC. It encodes CASNLDRGPSYGYTF.